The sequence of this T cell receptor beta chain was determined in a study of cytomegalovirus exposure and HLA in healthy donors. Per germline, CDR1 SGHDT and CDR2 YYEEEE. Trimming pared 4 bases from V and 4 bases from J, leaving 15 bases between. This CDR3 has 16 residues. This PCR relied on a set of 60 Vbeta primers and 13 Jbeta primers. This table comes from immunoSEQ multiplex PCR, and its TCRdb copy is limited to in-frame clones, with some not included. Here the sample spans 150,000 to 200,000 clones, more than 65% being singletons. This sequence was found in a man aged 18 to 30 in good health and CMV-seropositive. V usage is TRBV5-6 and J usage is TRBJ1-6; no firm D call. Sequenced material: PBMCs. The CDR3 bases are TGTGCCAGCAGCCGCGCGGAGGCCCGATATAATTCACCCCTCCACTTT. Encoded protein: CASSRAEARYNSPLHF. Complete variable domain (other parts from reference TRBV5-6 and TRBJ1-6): DAGVTQSPTHLIKTRGQQVTLRCSPKSGHDTVSWYQQALGQGPQFIFQYYEEEERQRGNFPDRFSGHQFPNYSSELNVNALLLGDSALYLCASSRAEARYNSPLHFGNGTRLTVT.